These T cell receptor beta chains were read from a single sample in a study of T cells in Graves' hyperthyroidism and ophthalmopathy. TCRdb recomputed calls from the multiplex PCR reads with MiXCR, one row per CDR3 protein. This sample has 600,000 or so distinct CDR3 sequences; 46% occur once, and the top ten carry 8.2%. Sequences were obtained from peripheral blood or thyroid tissue (not recorded which). The receptors here all came from a woman aged 18 to 35 with Graves' hyperthyroidism. Both conserved end residues are part of each CDR3. A D gene is named only where the DNA matches it firmly. For some rows the clone size is stated as once, few or many, or as a class when expanded; others skip it.

v_call	clone_size	d_call	j_call	cdr3_aa	cdr3_nt
TRBV29-1	once	.	TRBJ1-3	CSASRTGNTIYF	TGCAGCGCTTCCAGGACTGGAAACACCATATATTTT
TRBV14	.	TRBD1	TRBJ1-5	CASSQADPTGVNQPQHF	TGTGCCAGCAGCCAAGCCGACCCAACAGGGGTTAATCAGCCCCAGCATTTT
TRBV7-9	.	.	TRBJ1-5	CASSENWGGDQPQHF	TGTGCCAGCAGTGAAAACTGGGGCGGAGATCAGCCCCAGCATTTT
TRBV15	many	.	TRBJ1-2	CATSRATDYGYTF	TGTGCCACCAGCAGAGCGACGGACTATGGCTACACCTTC
TRBV2	.	.	TRBJ2-1	CASIGHEQFF	TGTGCCAGCATCGGCCATGAGCAGTTCTTC
TRBV19	.	.	TRBJ1-2	CASTYSDNYGYTF	TGTGCCAGTACTTACTCGGATAACTATGGCTACACCTTC
TRBV25-1	many	.	TRBJ1-2	CAWRVTASLYGYTF	TGTGCCTGGAGGGTGACAGCCTCCCTCTATGGCTACACCTTC
TRBV12-3/TRBV12-4	.	.	TRBJ1-3	CASSTMTGPGNTIYF	TGTGCCAGCAGTACCATGACAGGACCTGGAAACACCATATATTTT
TRBV20-1	.	.	TRBJ1-2	CSARGQGDYGYTF	TGCAGTGCTAGAGGTCAGGGAGACTATGGCTACACCTTC
TRBV7-2	few	.	TRBJ2-5	CASSSGTSRAETQYF	TGTGCCAGCAGCTCCGGGACTTCGAGGGCGGAGACCCAGTACTTC
TRBV7-3	.	TRBD2	TRBJ2-5	CASSFPVGLAAQETQYF	TGTGCCAGCAGCTTCCCGGTGGGACTAGCGGCTCAAGAGACCCAGTACTTC
TRBV7-9	few	.	TRBJ1-6	CASSLRWGNSPLHF	TGTGCCAGCAGCCTCCGGTGGGGGAATTCACCCCTCCACTTT
TRBV20-1	few	.	TRBJ2-7	CSATYGEQYF	TGCAGTGCTACTTATGGCGAGCAGTACTTC
TRBV11-2	.	.	TRBJ1-4	CASSLEGREEEKLFF	TGTGCCAGCAGCTTAGAGGGCAGGGAAGAAGAAAAACTGTTTTTT
TRBV11-2	.	.	TRBJ2-3	CASSLEAADTQYF	TGTGCCAGCAGCTTAGAAGCCGCAGATACGCAGTATTTT
TRBV20-1	.	.	TRBJ1-3	CSASSRFGNTIYF	TGCAGTGCTAGTAGCCGATTTGGAAACACCATATATTTT